These 25 T cell receptor beta chains originate from one sample sequenced in a study of Ad26.COV2.S vaccination and SARS-CoV-2 variants. This sample's treatment: some 19 received Ad26.COV2.S at low or high dose, single or two shots; about 5 received placebo; per-sample allocation not given. Sampling happened 63 days after the first vaccine or placebo injection. The repertoire was sequenced with immunoSEQ multiplex PCR; TCRdb's copy has only in-frame clones and lacks some. The data hold around 300,000 clones, with 85% to 90% observed a single time. Sequenced material: peripheral blood, taken in a trial of Ad26.COV2.S vaccine versus placebo. Receptor source: a person aged 18-60 years who received the Ad26.COV2.S COVID-19 vaccine or a placebo.

Here the CDR3 DNA reads TGTGCCAGCAGTTACCGGGGGGCCTACAATGAGCAGTTCTTC. This encodes CASSYRGAYNEQFF. The chain recombines TRBV6-5 with TRBJ2-1, with TRBD2 matching over 7 bases. Germline V gene data show CDR1 as MNHEY and CDR2 as SVGAGI. V dropped 2 bases and J dropped 2; count of bases not matched to a gene: 0. The CDR3 loop spans 14 amino acids.

This chain joins TRBV12-3 or TRBV12-4 and TRBJ2-7; D is unresolved. This CDR3 region has 12 residues. Between the trimmed V and J ends, which lost 0 bases and 5 bases, there was a span of 5 bases. CDR3 residues: CASSLAVDEQYF. CDR3 DNA sequence: TGTGCCAGCAGTTTAGCTGTGGACGAGCAGTACTTC.

The chain couples TRBV7-9 to TRBJ1-3; unclear D gene. V lost 5 bases and J lost 0, with 23 bases in between. This CDR3 is 19 amino acids long. Germline CDR1 is SEHNR and CDR2 is FQNEAQ (reference sequence). CDR3 sequence reads: CASSPLGGQAASSGNTIYF. The CDR3 DNA sequence: TGTGCCAGCAGCCCCCTGGGCGGGCAGGCAGCTAGCTCTGGAAACACCATATATTTT. Complete variable domain (other parts from reference TRBV7-9 and TRBJ1-3): DTGVSQNPRHKITKRGQNVTFRCDPISEHNRLYWYRQTLGQGPEFLTYFQNEAQLEKSRLLSDRFSAERPKGSFSTLEIQRTEQGDSAMYLCASSPLGGQAASSGNTIYFGEGSWLTVV.

The gene calls are TRBV6-6 and TRBJ1-2; D is undetermined. Germline V CDR1 and CDR2: MNHNY, SVGAGI (reference sequence). Trimming removed 5 bases from V and 6 bases from J, with 25 bases in between. The CDR3 contains 17 residues. In DNA, the CDR3 is TGTGCCAGCAGTCGGCCCACGCCAAGTGGGGAATTAGATGGCTACACCTTC. This translates into CASSRPTPSGELDGYTF.

The chain couples TRBV4-3 to TRBJ2-5; 7 bases align to TRBD2. V lost 0 bases and J lost 2; bases outside the gene matches: 6. Per germline, CDR1 LGHNA and CDR2 YSLEER. This CDR3 comprises 16 residues. The CDR3 sequence: CASSQDTGGDQETQYF. As DNA, the CDR3 is TGCGCCAGCAGCCAAGATACGGGAGGAGATCAAGAGACCCAGTACTTC.

The rearrangement links TRBV19 to TRBJ1-5, with 7 nucleotides matching TRBD1. Looked up from germline, CDR1 is LNHDA and CDR2 is SQIVND (reference sequence). The CDR3 runs 14 residues. The V and J ends lost 11 bases and 2 bases, in that order; junction bases with no gene match: 9. DNA for the CDR3: TGTGCCTCATACAGGACAGGTGGCAATCAGCCCCAGCATTTT. Its protein product is CASYRTGGNQPQHF. The full variable domain, in which reference TRBV19 and TRBJ1-5 provide the parts outside the CDR3, is DGGITQSPKYLFRKEGQNVTLSCEQNLNHDAMYWYRQDPGQGLRLIYYSQIVNDFQKGDIAEGYSVSREKKESFPLTVTSAQKNPTAFYLCASYRTGGNQPQHFGDGTRLSIL.

The chain employs TRBV10-2 and TRBJ1-2; TRBD1 might be the D (5 bases). From germline, CDR1 is WSHSY and CDR2 SAAADI. Trimming left V 7 bases short and J 0 bases short, with 12 bases between. This CDR3 spans 14 amino acids. CDR3 bases: TGCGCCAGCACGACCCTGGGGGCTAACTATGGCTACACCTTC. Protein product: CASTTLGANYGYTF.

The J gene is TRBJ2-5, the V gene TRBV18, with D unclear. The CDR3 totals 12 residues. Trimming left V 2 bases short and J 4 bases short, with 5 bases between. Germline CDR1 KGHSH, CDR2 LQKENI. DNA for the CDR3: TGTGCCAGCTCACCAATCCTAGAGACCCAGTACTTC. The encoded protein is CASSPILETQYF.

The chain employs TRBV5-1 and TRBJ2-1; TRBD2 is a possible D gene (5 bases). Germline assignment: CDR1 SGHRS and CDR2 YFSETQ. CDR3 length: 14 residues. Trimming removed 0 bases at V and 6 bases at J, with 10 bases between. As DNA, the CDR3 is TGCGCCAGCAGCTTGGCGGCAGAGGGCAATGAGCAGTTCTTC. It encodes CASSLAAEGNEQFF.

The V gene is TRBV5-1, the J gene TRBJ2-5; D unclear. Trimming removed 1 base from V and 2 bases from J, with 3 bases in between. The CDR3 loop spans 12 amino acids. Germline V lookup: CDR1 SGHRS, CDR2 YFSETQ. The CDR3, as DNA: TGCGCCAGCAGCTTGACTCAAGAGACCCAGTACTTC. It is translated as CASSLTQETQYF.

The chain couples TRBV7-9 to TRBJ2-4; no reliable D call. The germline V and J ends were trimmed by 6 bases and 0 bases, with 15 bases remaining between them. The CDR3 extends over 16 amino acids. Germline V CDR1 and CDR2: SEHNR, FQNEAQ (reference sequence). CDR3 in amino acids: CASSQFHGLAKNIQYF. The CDR3, as DNA: TGTGCCAGCAGTCAATTCCATGGTTTAGCCAAAAACATTCAGTACTTC.

This chain uses TRBV7-2 with TRBJ2-4; no reliable D call. The CDR3 runs to 14 residues. The V end lost 7 bases, the J end lost 6 bases, and 16 bases lay between the germline ends. Germline CDR1 and CDR2: SGHTA and FQGNSA. For the CDR3, the DNA is TGTGCCAGCACCTCTAGTGGAACAGTAAACATTCAGTACTTC. It codes for CASTSSGTVNIQYF.

The J gene is TRBJ2-1, the V gene TRBV7-9, with D maybe TRBD1 (5 bases). Germline CDR1 is SEHNR and CDR2 is FQNEAQ (reference sequence). The CDR3 spans 13 residues. Trimming pared 2 bases from V and 5 bases from J, leaving 7 bases between. CDR3 nucleotide sequence: TGTGCCAGCAGCTTAACGACAGACAATGAGCAGTTCTTC. It yields the protein CASSLTTDNEQFF. Filled out from reference TRBV7-9 and TRBJ2-1, the complete variable domain reads DTGVSQNPRHKITKRGQNVTFRCDPISEHNRLYWYRQTLGQGPEFLTYFQNEAQLEKSRLLSDRFSAERPKGSFSTLEIQRTEQGDSAMYLCASSLTTDNEQFFGPGTRLTVL.

CDR3 protein: CASSVVPGVGNTIYF. The CDR3 DNA is TGTGCCAGCAGCGTAGTCCCGGGGGTAGGAAACACCATATATTTT. The chain has TRBV9 and TRBJ1-3; tentatively, D is TRBD1 (5 bases). CDR3 size: 15 residues. The V gene lost 0 bases and the J gene lost 4 bases, with 11 bases spanning the gap. The germline V gene encodes CDR1 SGDLS and CDR2 YYNGEE.

The chain carries TRBV7-9 and TRBJ1-2; the match to TRBD1 covers 9 bases. The germline CDR1 and CDR2 sequences are SEHNR and FQNEAQ (reference sequence). This CDR3 comprises 15 residues. J was trimmed by 6 bases and V by 5 bases; bases with no gene match: 10. In DNA form, the CDR3 reads TGTGCCAGCAGCGCACCGGGACAGGGTACAGATGGCTACACCTTC. Amino acids: CASSAPGQGTDGYTF. The full variable domain, rest sourced from reference TRBV7-9 and TRBJ1-2, is DTGVSQNPRHKITKRGQNVTFRCDPISEHNRLYWYRQTLGQGPEFLTYFQNEAQLEKSRLLSDRFSAERPKGSFSTLEIQRTEQGDSAMYLCASSAPGQGTDGYTFGSGTRLTVV.

The chain is built from TRBV6-2 or TRBV6-3 and TRBJ1-4; no clear D gene. The germline V gene encodes CDR1 MNHEY and CDR2 SVGEGT. The CDR3 is 14 residues long. V was clipped by 2 bases and J by 7 bases, with 11 bases between them. CDR3 nucleotides: TGTGCCAGCAGTTACCGCGGGATATTTGAAAAACTGTTTTTT. This encodes CASSYRGIFEKLFF.

This sequence joins TRBV28 and TRBJ1-2; D remains ambiguous. In germline, CDR1 is MDHEN, CDR2 SYDVKM. The CDR3 consists of 12 residues. The V end lost 7 bases, the J end lost 6 bases, and 12 bases lay between the germline ends. DNA of the CDR3: TGTGCCAGCACCTTGGGAGGCCATGGCTACACCTTC. Residues: CASTLGGHGYTF.

The CDR3 nucleotides are TGTGCCAGCAGTTACGGCTCGGGTCACTACGAGCAGTACGTC. Protein: CASSYGSGHYEQYV. The chain employs TRBV6-5 and TRBJ2-7; D not certain. The V end was cut by 2 bases, the J end by 3 bases, with 11 bases between. The germline CDR1 and CDR2 sequences are MNHEY and SVGAGI. This CDR3 comprises 14 residues.

This chain joins TRBV7-9 and TRBJ1-2; D is unclear. V lost 7 bases to trimming and J lost 3 bases, with 12 bases between them. Germline CDR1 SEHNR, CDR2 FQNEAQ (reference sequence). The CDR3 totals 13 residues. CDR3 coding DNA: TGTGCCAGCACGGGCGTAGGCTACTATGGCTACACCTTC. Translating it yields CASTGVGYYGYTF.

The rearrangement links TRBV28 to TRBJ2-1, with 8 bases fitting TRBD2. Germline-derived CDR1 and CDR2 are MDHEN and SYDVKM. With V trimmed by 6 bases and J by 8 bases, 15 bases remained unmatched. The CDR3 has 16 amino acids. CDR3 sequence (DNA): TGTGCCAGCAGCCTACTCGGGGCGGGGGGCCCGGATGAGCAGTTCTTC. It yields the protein CASSLLGAGGPDEQFF.

This chain links TRBV6-2 or TRBV6-3 with TRBJ1-1; D ambiguous. This CDR3 is 13 amino acids long. Germline V gives CDR1 MNHEY, CDR2 SVGEGT. V gave up 2 bases and J gave up 8 bases, with 12 bases separating them. CDR3 sequence reads: CASSYRALREAFF. DNA for the CDR3: TGTGCCAGCAGTTACAGGGCCTTACGGGAAGCTTTCTTT.

Details on this clone: Germline and junction disagree at one end, which may indicate a read error. The CDR3 loop is CASSRGASGRTDAQYF. Here the CDR3 DNA reads TGTGCCAGCAGCCGGGGGGCTAGCGGGAGAACAGATGCGCAGTATTTT. This chain links TRBV28 with TRBJ2-3; TRBD2 matches at 10 bases. Germline V gives CDR1 MDHEN, CDR2 SYDVKM. This CDR3 spans 16 amino acids.

The J gene is TRBJ1-6, the V gene TRBV5-4; D gene uncertain. CDR1 and CDR2 from the germline V gene are SGHNT and YYREEE (reference sequence). The CDR3 totals 17 residues. Trimming took 0 bases from V and 7 from J, leaving 17 bases between them. The CDR3 DNA follows: TGTGCCAGCAGCTTGGGAGTTATTGGCGCCCGAAATTCACCCCTCCACTTT. It specifies CASSLGVIGARNSPLHF.

The chain carries TRBV7-6 and TRBJ2-2; 9 bases map to TRBD2. J lost 5 bases, V lost 5 bases, and 12 bases had no gene match. This CDR3 spans 17 amino acids. In germline, CDR1 is SGHVS, CDR2 FNYEAQ. CDR3 nucleotides: TGTGCCAGCAGCATCCTAGCGGGGACCTTAGGGACCGGGGAGCTGTTTTTT. Its protein product is CASSILAGTLGTGELFF.

This clone was found a few times. V usage is TRBV4-2 and J usage is TRBJ1-6; TRBD1 agrees at 9 bases. The length of the CDR3 is 14 residues. Germline V gene lookup returns CDR1 LGHNA and CDR2 YNFKEQ. V dropped 7 bases and J dropped 9; count of bases not matched to a gene: 7. CDR3 DNA: TGTGCCAGCACCGACAGGGGGGAGAGTTCACCCCTCCACTTT. Translation: CASTDRGESSPLHF.